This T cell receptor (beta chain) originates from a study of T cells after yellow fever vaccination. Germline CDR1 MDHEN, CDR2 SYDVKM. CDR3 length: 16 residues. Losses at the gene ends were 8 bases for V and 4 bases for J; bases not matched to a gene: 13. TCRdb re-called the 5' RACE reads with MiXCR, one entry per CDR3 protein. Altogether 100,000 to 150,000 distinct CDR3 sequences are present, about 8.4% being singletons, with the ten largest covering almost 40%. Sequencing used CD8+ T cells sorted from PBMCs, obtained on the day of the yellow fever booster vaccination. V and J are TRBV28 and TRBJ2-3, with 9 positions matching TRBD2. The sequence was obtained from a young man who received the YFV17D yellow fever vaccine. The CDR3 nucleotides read TGTGCCAGCGAGAGGAGCGGGGGGCTGAATGCAGATACGCAGTATTTT. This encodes CASERSGGLNADTQYF.